This passage covers 20 T cell receptor beta chains from one sample sequenced in a study of human T cells and chemical hapten exposure. Time point defined: pre-sensitization, week 0. The treatment here: therapeutic diphenylcyclopropenone sensitization with weekly scalp DPC. MiXCR, applied by TCRdb to the RACE reads, yields one record per CDR3 protein. The sample gives about 180,000 distinct CDR3 sequences, approximately 31% of which show up once; about 2.8% is in the top ten. The material sequenced was whole blood, taken in connection with sensitization to the hapten diphenylcyclopropenone (DPC). These TCRs come from a woman in her twenties or thirties with alopecia areata. Some clones in this sample may be carry-over from other donors' samples.

The rearrangement joins TRBV12-3 or TRBV12-4 to TRBJ2-1; D gene uncertain. This CDR3 has 15 residues. Trimming left V 0 bases short and J 2 bases short, with 8 bases between. The CDR3 nucleotides read TGTGCCAGCAGTTTAGCTAGTTACGCCTACAATGAGCAGTTCTTC. Amino acids: CASSLASYAYNEQFF.

This clonotype was counted between two and nine times. The rearrangement joins TRBV28 to TRBJ1-2; D call uncertain. Germline V lookup: CDR1 MDHEN, CDR2 SYDVKM. V was shortened by 3 bases and J by 4 bases, with 6 bases between the two germline ends. This CDR3 has 12 residues. The CDR3 coding sequence is TGTGCCAGCAGTTTCGAAGCCTATGGCTACACCTTC. This gives the protein CASSFEAYGYTF.

Regarding this clonotype: A read error may account for a junction end that differs from germline. The genes are TRBV3-1 and TRBJ2-7, with TRBD2 as a possible D gene (5 bases). In germline, CDR1 is LGHDT, CDR2 YNNKEL (reference sequence). This CDR3 contains 15 residues. CDR3 bases: TGTGCCAGCAGTCAAGGCCCGGGGAGCTCCTACGAGCAGTACTTC. Translated: CASSQGPGSSYEQYF.

This clonotype appeared a few times. This chain links TRBV6-2 or TRBV6-3 with TRBJ1-1; maybe TRBD1 (6 bases). In germline, CDR1 is MNHEY, CDR2 SVGEGT. This CDR3 has 12 residues. The ends were cut back, 4 bases at V and 9 bases at J, with 12 bases in the middle. CDR3 sequence reads: CASSSFQGKAFF. Here the CDR3 DNA reads TGTGCCAGCAGTTCGTTCCAGGGGAAAGCTTTCTTT.

This clonotype is a singleton in its sample. The chain links TRBV5-4 to TRBJ2-1, with D maybe TRBD2 (6 bases). The ends were cut back, 3 bases at V and 6 bases at J, with 10 bases in the middle. Per the germline V gene, CDR1 is SGHNT and CDR2 is YYREEE (reference sequence). This CDR3 is 13 amino acids long. CDR3 protein: CASSSTSSNEQFF. CDR3 nucleotide sequence: TGTGCCAGCAGCTCGACTAGTTCCAATGAGCAGTTCTTC.

The chain carries TRBV7-9 and TRBJ2-3; the D call may be TRBD1 or TRBD2 (6 bases each). CDR1 is SEHNR and CDR2 is FQNEAQ in the germline V gene (reference sequence). Trimming pared 6 bases from V and 2 bases from J, leaving 18 bases between. This CDR3 has 16 residues. The CDR3 nucleotides read TGTGCCAGCAGTATTTGGAGGGGGGACAACACAGATACGCAGTATTTT. Amino acids: CASSIWRGDNTDTQYF.

This clonotype was detected a few times. CDR3 residues: CSARLTRTSGRQTQYF. CDR3 in DNA: TGCAGTGCTAGACTGACCAGGACTAGCGGGAGACAGACCCAGTACTTC. The rearrangement uses TRBV20-1 and TRBJ2-5, with 13 bases identical to TRBD2. Germline values: CDR1 DFQATT, CDR2 SNEGSKA (reference sequence). CDR3 size: 16 residues. V lost 2 bases, J lost 6 bases, and 9 bases stayed unmatched.

The gene calls are TRBV7-2 and TRBJ2-3; no reliable D call. This CDR3 has 12 residues. V lost 5 bases, J lost 11 bases, and 14 bases lay in between. The germline gives CDR1 SGHTA, CDR2 FQGNSA. CDR3 in amino acids: CASSLTMIGQYF. CDR3 in DNA: TGTGCCAGCAGCCTTACCATGATCGGGCAGTATTTT.

The CDR3 spells CSASQKDTEAFF. The DNA for the CDR3 is TGCAGTGCTAGTCAGAAGGACACTGAAGCTTTCTTT. This chain joins TRBV20-1 and TRBJ1-1; D not resolved. Trimming left V 3 bases short and J 3 bases short, with 8 bases between. CDR1 and CDR2 from the germline V gene are DFQATT and SNEGSKA (reference sequence). This CDR3 contains 12 residues.

In this sample, this clonotype turned up a few times. The chain uses TRBV4-3 and TRBJ2-4, with TRBD1 matching 7 bases. V shed 0 bases and J 3 bases; nucleotides not matched to a gene: 8. Germline V gene data show CDR1 as LGHNA and CDR2 as YSLEER. This CDR3 has 17 residues. For the CDR3, the DNA is TGCGCCAGCAGCCAAGATCTGAGGGGGCGCTTCAAAAACATTCAGTACTTC. It yields the protein CASSQDLRGRFKNIQYF.

This clonotype was picked up a small number of times. The rearrangement links TRBV3-1 to TRBJ2-7; 7 bases are a match to TRBD2. With 0 bases clipped from V and 3 bases from J, the junction kept 2 bases outside the gene matches. The CDR3 spans 14 residues. Germline V CDR1 and CDR2: LGHDT, YNNKEL (reference sequence). CDR3 bases: TGTGCCAGCAGCCAAGATGGGGGGGGCTACGAGCAGTACTTC. Translating gives CASSQDGGGYEQYF.

This chain uses TRBV30 with TRBJ1-5; D gene uncertain. The V and J ends lost 2 bases and 6 bases respectively, with 11 bases between them. The CDR3 length is 13 residues. Germline V CDR1 and CDR2: GTSNPN, SVGIG (reference sequence). CDR3 DNA sequence: TGTGCCTGGAGTAGGGAGTTCGGTCAGCCCCAGCATTTT. Its protein is CAWSREFGQPQHF.

This sequence joins TRBV29-1 and TRBJ2-7; 9 positions match TRBD2. Trimming took 4 bases from V and 0 from J; bases not matched to a gene: 10. CDR1 is SQVTM, CDR2 ANQGSEA, per germline. The length of the CDR3 is 16 residues. The CDR3 DNA reads as TGCAGCGTTGGGCCCCAAGCGGGAGGACCCTCCTACGAGCAGTACTTC. It translates to CSVGPQAGGPSYEQYF.

The sample holds a few counts of this clonotype. The rearrangement uses TRBV7-6 and TRBJ2-3; D ambiguous. V lost 0 bases and J 1 base, leaving 11 bases between the germline ends. Germline CDR1 SGHVS, CDR2 FNYEAQ. The CDR3 loop spans 16 amino acids. The CDR3 protein is CASSLAARPGTDTQYF. The CDR3 DNA sequence: TGTGCCAGCAGCTTAGCGGCCAGGCCCGGCACAGATACGCAGTATTTT.

V usage is TRBV7-9 and J usage is TRBJ2-1, with D perhaps TRBD2 (5 bases). The CDR3 loop spans 13 amino acids. V was pared by 1 base and J by 10 bases, with 11 bases between. CDR1 and CDR2 (germline): SEHNR, FQNEAQ (reference sequence). The DNA for the CDR3 is TGTGCCAGCAGCTTAGGAGTAGCGAGGGAGCAGTTCTTC. This codes for CASSLGVAREQFF.

This clonotype was seen a few times. V gene TRBV7-2 combines with J gene TRBJ1-4; 8 bases agree with TRBD1. CDR3 length: 15 amino acids. The V and J ends lost 1 base and 5 bases, in that order; junction bases with no gene match: 3. Germline lookup yields CDR1 SGHTA and CDR2 FQGNSA. For the CDR3, the DNA is TGTGCCAGCAGCTTAGAGCGACAGGGGAATGAAAAACTGTTTTTT. This sequence encodes CASSLERQGNEKLFF.

This clonotype was counted only a few times. The chain uses TRBV4-3 and TRBJ1-2; no reliable D call. CDR3 size: 14 residues. Germline V gives CDR1 LGHNA, CDR2 YSLEER. V was cut by 0 bases and J by 8 bases, with 13 bases left in between. CDR3 DNA: TGCGCCAGCAGCCAAGATGTCAAGAGTGTAGGCTACACCTTC. Its protein is CASSQDVKSVGYTF.

About this clonotype: A junction end diverges from the germline sequence, so it may reflect a read error. The chain couples TRBV5-1 to TRBJ1-6; tentatively, D is TRBD1 (6 bases). Germline CDR1 is SGHRS and CDR2 is YFSETQ. The CDR3 is made up of 15 amino acids. CDR3 in amino acids: CTSSPTGSKGSPLHF. CDR3 coding DNA: TGCACCAGCAGCCCTACAGGGTCCAAGGGTTCACCCCTCCACTTT.

This sequence joins TRBV7-2 and TRBJ1-6; TRBD1 matches 9 bases. The ends lost 7 bases at V and 9 bases at J; junction bases unmatched: 10. Germline-derived CDR1 and CDR2 are SGHTA and FQGNSA. The CDR3 is 15 residues long. DNA of the CDR3: TGTGCCAGCACTCCGTCCGGGACAGGGATTTCACCCCTCCACTTT. Residues: CASTPSGTGISPLHF.

J is TRBJ2-6 and V is TRBV6-2 or TRBV6-3; D might be TRBD1 (5 bases). Looked up from germline, CDR1 is MNHEY and CDR2 is SVGEGT. Deletions cut 6 bases from V and 8 bases from J, with 17 bases between. This CDR3 has 15 residues. The CDR3 DNA is TGTGCCAGCAGGGGGCCGCAGGGTATACCCAACGTCCTGACTTTC. Its protein is CASRGPQGIPNVLTF.